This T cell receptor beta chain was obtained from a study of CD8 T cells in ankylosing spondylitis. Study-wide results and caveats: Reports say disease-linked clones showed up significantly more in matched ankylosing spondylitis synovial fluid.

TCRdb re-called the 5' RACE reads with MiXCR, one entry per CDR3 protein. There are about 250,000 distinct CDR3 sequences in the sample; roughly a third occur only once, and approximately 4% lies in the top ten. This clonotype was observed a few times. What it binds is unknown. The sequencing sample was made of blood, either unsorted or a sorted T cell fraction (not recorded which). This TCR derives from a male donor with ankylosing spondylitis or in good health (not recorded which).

The CDR3 sequence: CASSHLTTGRGPGNTIYF. The CDR3, as DNA: TGCGCCAGCAGCCACCTGACGACGGGACGAGGACCTGGAAACACCATATATTTT. V usage is TRBV5-1 and J usage is TRBJ1-3; tentative D call: TRBD1 (5 bases). CDR3 size: 18 residues. The V gene's germline CDR1 is SGHRS and CDR2 YFSETQ. Between the trimmed V and J ends, which lost 4 bases and 2 bases, there was a span of 22 bases.